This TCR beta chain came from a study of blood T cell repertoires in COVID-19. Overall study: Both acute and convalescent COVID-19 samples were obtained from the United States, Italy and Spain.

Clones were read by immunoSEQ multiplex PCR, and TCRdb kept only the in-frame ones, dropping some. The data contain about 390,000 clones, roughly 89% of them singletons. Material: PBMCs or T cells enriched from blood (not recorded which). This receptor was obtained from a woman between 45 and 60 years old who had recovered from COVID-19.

The CDR3 reads CASSQETGGTQYF. The CDR3 region has the DNA TGCGCCAGCAGCCAAGAAACGGGGGGTACGCAGTATTTT. The chain recombines TRBV4-3 with TRBJ2-3, with TRBD2 matching over 7 bases. The length of the CDR3 is 13 residues. CDR1 and CDR2 (germline): LGHNA, YSLEER. The V and J ends lost 0 bases and 8 bases, in that order; junction bases with no gene match: 2.